Presented here are 15 T cell receptor beta chains from one specimen sequenced in a study of T cell clusters in autoimmune cytopenias. Each sample's input was roughly 230 ng genomic DNA, 35,000 to 40,000 genome equivalents. One tube held mixed TRB-A and TRB-B primer pools for touch-down PCR. From its re-call of the multiplex PCR reads, TCRdb lists each CDR3 protein once, without DNA. Recorded for this sample: some 12,000 distinct CDR3 sequences. These data also featured in a second study, about T cell repertoires in aging, cancer and after chemotherapy.

The specimen was peripheral blood. The receptor source for this set is a human donor in good health.

This sequence joins TRBV4-2 and TRBJ2-2; TCRdb selects TRBD2, and the lack of DNA leaves this call unchecked. The CDR3 runs to 14 residues. The germline V gene encodes CDR1 LGHNA and CDR2 YNFKEQ. The CDR3 here is CASKSGEHTGELFF.

The gene calls are TRBV24-1 and TRBJ1-4. This CDR3 is 15 amino acids long. The germline V gene has CDR1 KGHDR and CDR2 SFDVKD. This CDR3 is CATSDSRTSNEKLFF.

This chain joins TRBV12-3 or TRBV12-4 and TRBJ1-4; the D gene TCRdb calls, TRBD1, cannot be checked with no DNA. This CDR3 contains 15 residues. The CDR3 loop is CASSLRQGSDEKLFF.

The chain uses TRBV6-6 and TRBJ2-3; TCRdb outputs TRBD2, but without DNA this stays unchecked. The CDR3 is 18 residues long. Germline assignment: CDR1 MNHNY and CDR2 SVGAGI (reference sequence). CDR3 protein: CASSYGLAGGLPTDTQYF.

Measured by frequency, this clonotype is medium-sized. The genes are TRBV6-1 and TRBJ1-3; TCRdb gives TRBD1 as the D gene, but with no DNA this cannot be confirmed. The CDR3 sequence is 15 residues long. CDR1 and CDR2 from the germline V gene are MNHNS and SASEGT. CDR3 residues: CASSEGQGKGNTIYF.

The chain combines TRBV24-1 with TRBJ2-2; TCRdb gives TRBD1 as the D gene, but with no DNA this cannot be confirmed. This CDR3 has 19 amino acids. The germline CDR1 and CDR2 sequences are KGHDR and SFDVKD. The CDR3 loop is CATSDAWGTGGFNTGELFF.

V gene TRBV6-4 combines with J gene TRBJ1-1; checking the TCRdb D call of TRBD1 is not possible without DNA. The CDR3 sequence is 14 residues long. Germline V gene sequence: CDR1 MRHNA, CDR2 SNTAGT. Here the CDR3 reads CASRGTGKNTEAFF.

The chain couples TRBV18 to TRBJ2-7; TCRdb designates TRBD2, a call that cannot be tested without DNA. The CDR3 has 15 residues. Germline lookup yields CDR1 KGHSH and CDR2 LQKENI. Here the CDR3 reads CASSPTSGETYEQYF.

The V and J genes are TRBV18 and TRBJ2-1; the D call of TRBD1 rests on TCRdb alone, since no DNA is present to check it. The CDR3 length is 13 residues. CDR1 and CDR2 (germline): KGHSH, LQKENI. CDR3 sequence: CASSPRGGNEQFF.

This clonotype is called medium-sized based on its frequency. This chain connects TRBV19 to TRBJ2-2; TCRdb picks TRBD2, but there is no DNA to check that call. CDR1 LNHDA and CDR2 SQIVND come from the germline V gene (reference sequence). The CDR3 is made up of 15 amino acids. The CDR3 region is CASSIAAGSNGELFF.

According to its frequency, this clonotype is medium-sized (0.01 to 0.1%). The V and J genes are TRBV7-6 and TRBJ2-5; TCRdb proposes TRBD2, but this gene call is untestable without DNA. Per germline, CDR1 SGHVS and CDR2 FNYEAQ. This CDR3 has 17 residues. CDR3 loop: CASSSVGLAGGGETQYF.

This clonotype is identified as medium-sized from frequency. The V gene is TRBV7-6, the J gene TRBJ2-5; checking the TCRdb D call of TRBD2 is not possible without DNA. This CDR3 has 16 residues. Germline assignment: CDR1 SGHVS and CDR2 FNYEAQ. The CDR3 is CASSDTSGGAQETQYF.

The chain is built from TRBV5-4 and TRBJ2-2; TCRdb reports TRBD1, a call that lacks DNA to check it against. The CDR3 is made up of 16 amino acids. Germline V gene data show CDR1 as SGHNT and CDR2 as YYREEE (reference sequence). The chain's CDR3 is CASSYPWRGFSGELFF. Supplemented by reference TRBV5-4 and TRBJ2-2, the full variable domain reads ETGVTQSPTHLIKTRGQQVTLRCSSQSGHNTVSWYQQALGQGPQFIFQYYREEENGRGNFPPRFSGLQFPNYSSELNVNALELDDSALYLCASSYPWRGFSGELFFGEGSRLTVL.

The chain links TRBV12-3 or TRBV12-4 to TRBJ1-5; with no DNA, the TCRdb D assignment of TRBD1 cannot be verified. CDR3 length: 13 residues. The CDR3: CASTLGGFQPQHF.

The V and J genes are TRBV5-8 and TRBJ2-3; TCRdb returns TRBD2, unconfirmable since there is no DNA. Germline CDR1 SGHTS, CDR2 YDEGEE. The CDR3 length is 16 residues. The CDR3 reads CASSILTSGGPDTQYF.